This entry lists 20 T cell receptor beta chains sequenced from one sample in a study of blood T cell repertoires in COVID-19. The repertoire was sequenced with immunoSEQ multiplex PCR; TCRdb's copy has only in-frame clones and lacks some. Of more than 100,000 clones listed, 88% were seen once; the top ten hold roughly 0.94%. Sequenced input: peripheral blood. The receptors originated from a woman aged 50 to 65 with active or convalescent COVID-19.

The V gene is TRBV18, the J gene TRBJ2-1; TRBD2 might be the D (5 bases). This CDR3 contains 14 residues. V was shortened by 3 bases and J by 5 bases, with 11 bases between the two germline ends. Germline V gene sequence: CDR1 KGHSH, CDR2 LQKENI. CDR3 coding DNA: TGTGCCAGCTCACCCGCTAGCCGAAACAATGAGCAGTTCTTC. As protein: CASSPASRNNEQFF.

V and J are TRBV2 and TRBJ2-7; possibly TRBD2 for D (5 bases). CDR1 and CDR2 (germline): SNHLY, FYNNEI. The CDR3 runs to 12 residues. V was clipped by 5 bases and J by 3 bases, with 8 bases between them. The CDR3 is CASSLAIYEQYF. CDR3 bases: TGTGCCAGCAGTTTAGCGATCTACGAGCAGTACTTC.

The rearrangement links TRBV12-3 or TRBV12-4 to TRBJ1-1; TRBD1 might be the D (5 bases). CDR3 size: 13 residues. V was pared by 3 bases and J by 1 base, with 6 bases between. The CDR3 sequence is CASSFRENTEAFF. The CDR3 bases are TGTGCCAGCAGTTTCAGGGAGAACACTGAAGCTTTCTTT.

V usage is TRBV29-1 and J usage is TRBJ2-1; tentative D call: TRBD2 (6 bases). The V and J ends lost 5 bases and 0 bases respectively, with 11 bases between them. From germline, CDR1 is SQVTM and CDR2 ANQGSEA. The CDR3 totals 14 residues. In DNA, the CDR3 is TGCAGCGTTCAGTCGGAGGGCTCCTACAATGAGCAGTTCTTC. Its translation is CSVQSEGSYNEQFF.

The chain is built from TRBV6-5 and TRBJ1-3, with D maybe TRBD1 (5 bases). The CDR3 length is 14 residues. Trimming stripped 6 bases from V and 4 bases from J, with 13 bases between. Germline values: CDR1 MNHEY, CDR2 SVGAGI. CDR3 DNA sequence: TGTGCCAGCAGCGTGACAGAGTCCGGAAACACCATATATTTT. Its protein product is CASSVTESGNTIYF.

The V call is TRBV19, the J call TRBJ2-1, with a tentative D call TRBD2 (5 bases). V shed 5 bases and J shed 3 bases, with 14 bases lying between them. The CDR3 consists of 15 residues. The germline CDR1 and CDR2 sequences are LNHDA and SQIVND (reference sequence). The DNA of the CDR3 is TGTGCCAGTAGTGGGCTAGCCTTTAGCTACAATGAGCAGTTCTTC. Translating it yields CASSGLAFSYNEQFF.

This chain joins TRBV6-6 and TRBJ1-3; 8 nucleotides match TRBD1. There are 15 residues in the CDR3. Germline-derived CDR1 and CDR2 are MNHNY and SVGAGI (reference sequence). The junction had 3 bases not matched to a gene; V was cut back by 5 bases and J by 0 bases. CDR3 residues: CASSPTGASGNTIYF. The DNA of the CDR3 is TGTGCCAGCAGTCCGACAGGGGCCTCTGGAAACACCATATATTTT.

The chain recombines TRBV28 with TRBJ1-3; D uncertain. The CDR3 is made up of 14 amino acids. The V end lost 7 bases, the J end lost 4 bases, and 14 bases lay between the germline ends. From germline, CDR1 is MDHEN and CDR2 SYDVKM. The DNA for the CDR3 is TGTGCCAGCAAAGATCGGAGTCAGGGAAACACCATATATTTT. Translating gives CASKDRSQGNTIYF.

The chain has TRBV7-3 and TRBJ2-2; possible D gene TRBD1, 6 bases. Deletions cut 2 bases from V and 1 base from J, with 11 bases between. Germline CDR1 is SGHTA and CDR2 is FQGTGA. CDR3 length: 16 amino acids. CDR3 in amino acids: CASSLLTGMNTGELFF. CDR3 DNA sequence: TGTGCCAGCAGCTTACTAACAGGGATGAACACCGGGGAGCTGTTTTTT. The variable domain in full, completed from reference TRBV7-3 and TRBJ2-2, reads GAGVSQTPSNKVTEKGKYVELRCDPISGHTALYWYRQSLGQGPEFLIYFQGTGAADDSGLPNDRFFAVRPEGSVSTLKIQRTERGDSAVYLCASSLLTGMNTGELFFGEGSRLTVL.

The chain links TRBV7-9 to TRBJ2-5, with D perhaps TRBD1 (5 bases). The germline V gene has CDR1 SEHNR and CDR2 FQNEAQ (reference sequence). The CDR3 runs to 15 residues. Trimming took 2 bases from V and 5 from J, leaving 15 bases between them. CDR3 sequence reads: CASSLLLSGSETQYF. CDR3 bases: TGTGCCAGCAGCTTACTCCTTTCAGGGTCGGAGACCCAGTACTTC.

The chain carries TRBV9 and TRBJ1-6; D gene unclear. CDR1 is SGDLS and CDR2 is YYNGEE in the germline V gene. The CDR3 spans 14 residues. Trimming pared 2 bases from V and 6 bases from J, leaving 9 bases between. The CDR3: CASSVSALNSPLHF. Here the CDR3 DNA reads TGTGCCAGCAGCGTTTCTGCGCTTAATTCACCCCTCCACTTT.

The CDR3 DNA follows: TGTGCCAGCAGCTTTGCCCAGGGGGCAGGTGGAAACACCATATATTTT. Its protein is CASSFAQGAGGNTIYF. V is TRBV7-9 and J is TRBJ1-3; TRBD1 matches at 8 bases. Germline CDR1 and CDR2: SEHNR and FQNEAQ (reference sequence). Trimming took 3 bases from V and 3 from J; bases not matched to a gene: 7. The CDR3 is made up of 16 amino acids.

Only one count was recorded for this clone. The chain employs TRBV9 and TRBJ1-3; no definite D call. Germline CDR1 reads SGDLS; CDR2 reads YYNGEE. V lost 0 bases and J lost 2, with 6 bases in between. The CDR3 is made up of 14 amino acids. Written as DNA, the CDR3 is TGTGCCAGCAGCGTAGGCGGAACTGGAAACACCATATATTTT. Protein product: CASSVGGTGNTIYF.

This sequence joins TRBV7-9 and TRBJ1-5, with 7 bases matching TRBD1. J lost 2 bases, V lost 1 base, and 5 bases had no gene match. This CDR3 contains 16 residues. The germline CDR1 and CDR2 sequences are SEHNR and FQNEAQ (reference sequence). The CDR3 DNA is TGTGCCAGCAGCTTAGAACAGGGGAAGGGCAATCAGCCCCAGCATTTT. It translates to CASSLEQGKGNQPQHF.

V usage is TRBV16 and J usage is TRBJ1-1, with no clear D. The CDR3 has 13 residues. V dropped 1 base and J dropped 1 base, with 4 bases sitting between them. The germline gives CDR1 KGHSY, CDR2 FQNENV. CDR3 protein: CASSQWPNTEAFF. For the CDR3, the DNA is TGTGCCAGCAGCCAATGGCCGAACACTGAAGCTTTCTTT.

The chain combines TRBV30 with TRBJ2-7; a weak D match, TRBD2 (6 bases). Germline V gene data show CDR1 as GTSNPN and CDR2 as SVGIG (reference sequence). Trimming stripped 1 base from V and 4 bases from J, with 14 bases between. This CDR3 comprises 14 residues. This CDR3 reads CAWSAHTGGYEQYF. CDR3 sequence (DNA): TGTGCCTGGAGTGCACACACCGGGGGATACGAGCAGTACTTC.

The chain links TRBV28 to TRBJ2-7, with TRBD1 identical over 9 bases. CDR1 is MDHEN, CDR2 SYDVKM, per germline. J lost 0 bases, V lost 6 bases, and 6 bases had no gene match. The CDR3 extends over 15 amino acids. The CDR3 is CASSRRTGASYEQYF. CDR3 DNA: TGTGCCAGCAGCCGACGGACAGGGGCCTCCTACGAGCAGTACTTC.

The rearrangement links TRBV6-6 to TRBJ2-3, with TRBD1 matching over 8 bases. In germline, CDR1 is MNHNY, CDR2 SVGAGI (reference sequence). This CDR3 region has 14 residues. With 6 bases clipped from V and 4 bases from J, the junction kept 6 bases outside the gene matches. Here the CDR3 reads CASRRTGLADTQYF. In DNA, the CDR3 is TGTGCCAGCAGGCGGACAGGGTTAGCAGATACGCAGTATTTT.

The chain couples TRBV5-8 to TRBJ2-5; maybe TRBD2 (5 bases). This CDR3 spans 14 amino acids. V shed 1 base and J shed 1 base, with 8 bases lying between them. Germline-derived CDR1 and CDR2 are SGHTS and YDEGEE. CDR3 sequence reads: CASSLSGIQETQYF. In DNA form, the CDR3 reads TGTGCCAGCAGCTTGTCGGGGATCCAAGAGACCCAGTACTTC.

The chain combines TRBV11-2 with TRBJ2-7, with 8 positions matching TRBD1. Per the germline V gene, CDR1 is SGHAT and CDR2 is FQNNGV. The CDR3 is made up of 16 amino acids. With V trimmed by 1 base and J by 2 bases, 7 bases remained unmatched. CDR3 residues: CASSLVGRGQAYEQYF. CDR3 bases: TGTGCCAGCAGCTTAGTGGGGCGGGGACAGGCCTACGAGCAGTACTTC.